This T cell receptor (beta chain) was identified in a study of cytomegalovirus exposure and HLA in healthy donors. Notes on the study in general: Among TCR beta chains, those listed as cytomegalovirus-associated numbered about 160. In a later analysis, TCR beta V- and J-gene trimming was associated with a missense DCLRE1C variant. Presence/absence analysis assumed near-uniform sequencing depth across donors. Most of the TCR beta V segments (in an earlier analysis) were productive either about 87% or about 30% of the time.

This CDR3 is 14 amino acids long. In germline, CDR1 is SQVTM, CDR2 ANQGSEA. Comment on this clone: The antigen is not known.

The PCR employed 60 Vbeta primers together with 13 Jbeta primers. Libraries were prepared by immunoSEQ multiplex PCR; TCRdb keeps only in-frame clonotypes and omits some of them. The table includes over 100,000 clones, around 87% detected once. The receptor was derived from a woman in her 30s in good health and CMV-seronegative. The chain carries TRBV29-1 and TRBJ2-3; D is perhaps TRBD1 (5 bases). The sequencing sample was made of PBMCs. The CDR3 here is CISSGEGGTDTQYF. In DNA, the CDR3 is TGCATCTCCTCAGGTGAAGGGGGCACAGATACGCAGTATTTT.